Listed below are T cell receptor beta chains from one sample, sequenced in a study of T cells after yellow fever vaccination. TCRdb re-called the 5' RACE reads through MiXCR, storing one row per CDR3 protein. Found here are some 550,000 distinct CDR3 sequences, under 25% of them singletons; the top ten hold roughly an eighth. Sample: PBMCs, taken 15 days after the yellow fever booster vaccination. The source is a man aged 30 to 45 who received the YFV17D yellow fever vaccine. The CDR3 runs from the conserved cysteine through the conserved F or W. The D gene is left open where the match is weak. Rows give clone size only sometimes, using once, few, many, or a class for an expanded clone.

>NA|TRBJ1-1|TRBV15|few
CATSREINLEAFF
TGTGCCACCAGCAGAGAAATCAACCTTGAAGCTTTCTTT
>NA|TRBJ2-7|TRBV7-2|NA
CASSLEGVFGQYF
TGTGCCAGCAGCTTAGAGGGGGTCTTCGGGCAGTACTTC
>NA|TRBJ1-5|TRBV6-2/TRBV6-3|NA
CATAHGDQPQHF
TGTGCCACCGCACACGGGGATCAGCCCCAGCATTTT
>TRBD1|TRBJ2-5|TRBV20-1|NA
CSAPRTGQGTQYF
TGCAGTGCTCCGCGGACAGGGCAAGGGACCCAGTACTTC
>TRBD2|TRBJ2-7|TRBV12-3/TRBV12-4|NA
CASSLGLTGSDEQYF
TGTGCCAGCAGTTTGGGACTAACCGGGTCCGACGAGCAGTACTTC
>TRBD2|TRBJ2-3|TRBV7-9|NA
CASSLLPGLPSTDTQYF
TGTGCCAGCAGCCTACTCCCGGGACTACCTAGCACAGATACGCAGTATTTT
>NA|TRBJ1-4|TRBV18|NA
CASSLGEEKLFF
TGTGCCAGCTCACTGGGTGAAGAAAAACTGTTTTTT
>TRBD2|TRBJ2-7|TRBV2|NA
CASRETSGMTHEQYF
TGTGCCAGCAGGGAAACTAGCGGGATGACCCACGAGCAGTACTTC
>NA|TRBJ2-7|TRBV28|many
CASSLIATGEQYF
TGTGCCAGCAGTCTAATAGCTACCGGGGAGCAGTACTTC
>TRBD2|TRBJ2-1|TRBV7-6|NA
CASSLSGTSRRFF
TGTGCCAGCAGCTTGAGTGGGACTAGTCGGAGGTTCTTC
>NA|TRBJ2-3|TRBV7-3|NA
CASSLWGDTTTDTQYF
TGTGCCAGCAGCTTGTGGGGCGACACAACGACAGATACGCAGTATTTT
>NA|TRBJ2-1|TRBV10-2|NA
CVSRPHRRHEQFF
TGCGTCAGCAGGCCGCACAGGCGCCATGAGCAGTTCTTC
>TRBD2|TRBJ2-3|TRBV7-8|few
CASSMTSPADTQYF
TGTGCCAGCAGCATGACTAGCCCCGCGGATACGCAGTATTTT
>NA|TRBJ1-4|TRBV7-9|NA
CASSKGGTANEKLFF
TGTGCCAGCAGCAAAGGCGGTACGGCTAATGAAAAACTGTTTTTT
>TRBD2|TRBJ2-7|TRBV12-3/TRBV12-4|NA
CASSLVNGGEQYF
TGTGCCAGCAGTTTAGTCAACGGGGGGGAGCAGTACTTC
>NA|TRBJ2-2|TRBV3-1|few
CASSQRGSSTGELFF
TGTGCCAGCAGCCAAAGGGGGTCCAGCACCGGGGAGCTGTTTTTT
>NA|TRBJ2-2|TRBV7-2|NA
CASSWGRRTNTGELFF
TGTGCCAGCAGCTGGGGCAGGCGGACGAACACCGGGGAGCTGTTTTTT
>TRBD2|TRBJ2-1|TRBV6-1|few
CASSPPRAGAGSYEQFF
TGTGCCAGCAGCCCCCCTAGGGCGGGAGCTGGTAGCTATGAGCAGTTCTTC
>NA|TRBJ2-3|TRBV7-8|few
CASSIQTGSTDTQYF
TGTGCCAGCAGCATACAGACCGGGAGCACAGATACGCAGTATTTT
>NA|TRBJ2-1|TRBV4-3|few
CASSQRPSAGYNEQFF
TGCGCCAGCAGCCAAAGGCCTAGCGCGGGTTACAATGAGCAGTTCTTC